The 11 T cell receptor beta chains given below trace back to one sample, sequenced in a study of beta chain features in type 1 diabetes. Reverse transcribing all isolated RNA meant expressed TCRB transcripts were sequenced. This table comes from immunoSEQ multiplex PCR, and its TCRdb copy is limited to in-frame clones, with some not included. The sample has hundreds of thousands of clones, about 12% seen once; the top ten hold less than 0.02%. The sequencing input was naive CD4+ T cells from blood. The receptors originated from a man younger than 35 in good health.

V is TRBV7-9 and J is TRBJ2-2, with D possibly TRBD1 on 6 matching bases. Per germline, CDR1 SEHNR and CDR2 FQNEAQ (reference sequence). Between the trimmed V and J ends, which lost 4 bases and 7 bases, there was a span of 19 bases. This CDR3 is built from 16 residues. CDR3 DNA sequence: TGTGCCAGCAGCTCGACCCCAGGGGCCCGAGGCGGGGAGCTGTTTTTT. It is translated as CASSSTPGARGGELFF.

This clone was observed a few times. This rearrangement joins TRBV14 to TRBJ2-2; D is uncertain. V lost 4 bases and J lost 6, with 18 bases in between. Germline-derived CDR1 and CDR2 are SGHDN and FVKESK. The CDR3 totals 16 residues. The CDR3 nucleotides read TGTGCCAGCAGCCTGAGACGGGTGAACAATGCCGGGGAGCTGTTTTTT. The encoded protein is CASSLRRVNNAGELFF. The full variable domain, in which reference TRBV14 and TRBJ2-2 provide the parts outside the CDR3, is EAGVTQFPSHSVIEKGQTVTLRCDPISGHDNLYWYRRVMGKEIKFLLHFVKESKQDESGMPNNRFLAERTGGTYSTLKVQPAELEDSGVYFCASSLRRVNNAGELFFGEGSRLTVL.

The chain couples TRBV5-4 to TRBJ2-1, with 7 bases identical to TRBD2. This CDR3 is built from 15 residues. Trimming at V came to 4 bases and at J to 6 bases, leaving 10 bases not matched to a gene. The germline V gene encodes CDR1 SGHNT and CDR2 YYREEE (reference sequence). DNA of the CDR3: TGTGCCAGCAGCAATGATCCCGGGACTACCAATGAGCAGTTCTTC. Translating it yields CASSNDPGTTNEQFF.

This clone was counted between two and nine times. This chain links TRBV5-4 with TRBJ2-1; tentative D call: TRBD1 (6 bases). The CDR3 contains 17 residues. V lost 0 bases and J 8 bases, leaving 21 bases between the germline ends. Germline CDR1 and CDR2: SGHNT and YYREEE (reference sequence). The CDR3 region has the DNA TGTGCCAGCAGCTTGGGTCGAGGCAGGGGATTCGTCTATGAGCAGTTCTTC. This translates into CASSLGRGRGFVYEQFF.

DNA for the CDR3: TGCGCCAGCAGTCGCGGACAGGGTGTATCCTACGAGCAGTACTTC. Protein sequence: CASSRGQGVSYEQYF. The chain links TRBV5-1 to TRBJ2-7; 8 positions agree with TRBD1. This CDR3 is 15 amino acids long. Germline CDR1 and CDR2: SGHRS and YFSETQ. The trim removed 5 bases at V and 1 base at J, leaving 8 bases unmatched.

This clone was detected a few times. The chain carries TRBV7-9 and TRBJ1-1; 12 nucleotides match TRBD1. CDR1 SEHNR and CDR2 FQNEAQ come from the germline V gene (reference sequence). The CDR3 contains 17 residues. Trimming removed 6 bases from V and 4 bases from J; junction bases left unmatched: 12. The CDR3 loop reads CASRPWDRGLMGTEAFF. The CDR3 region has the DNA TGTGCCAGCAGACCTTGGGACAGGGGGCTCATGGGCACTGAAGCTTTCTTT.

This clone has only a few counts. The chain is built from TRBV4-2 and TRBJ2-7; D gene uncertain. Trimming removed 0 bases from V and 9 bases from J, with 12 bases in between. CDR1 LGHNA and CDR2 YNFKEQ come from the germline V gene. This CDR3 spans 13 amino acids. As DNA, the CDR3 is TGTGCCAGCAGCCAAGATAAAGTCAGTCGGCAGTACTTC. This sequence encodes CASSQDKVSRQYF.

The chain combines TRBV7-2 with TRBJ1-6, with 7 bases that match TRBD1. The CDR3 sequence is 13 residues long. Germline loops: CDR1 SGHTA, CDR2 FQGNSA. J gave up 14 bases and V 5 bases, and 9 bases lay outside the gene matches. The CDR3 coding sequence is TGTGCCAGCAGCAATAGACAGGGCGAGACCCTCCACTTT. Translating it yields CASSNRQGETLHF.

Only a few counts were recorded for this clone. CDR3 nucleotide sequence: TGTGCCAGCAGTACCCCGGGACAGGGTGTTGAGACCCAGTACTTC. It is translated as CASSTPGQGVETQYF. The genes are TRBV28 and TRBJ2-5; 9 bases are shared with TRBD1. The V and J ends lost 5 bases and 5 bases, in that order; junction bases with no gene match: 9. The germline CDR1 and CDR2 sequences are MDHEN and SYDVKM. This CDR3 is 15 amino acids long.

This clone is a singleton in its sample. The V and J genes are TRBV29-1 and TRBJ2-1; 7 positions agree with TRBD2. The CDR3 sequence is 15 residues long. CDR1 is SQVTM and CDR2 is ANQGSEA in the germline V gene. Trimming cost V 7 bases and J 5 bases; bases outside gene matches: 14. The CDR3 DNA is TGCAGCGCTACCAGGGAGGGAATGAAAAACAATGAGCAGTTCTTC. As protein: CSATREGMKNNEQFF.

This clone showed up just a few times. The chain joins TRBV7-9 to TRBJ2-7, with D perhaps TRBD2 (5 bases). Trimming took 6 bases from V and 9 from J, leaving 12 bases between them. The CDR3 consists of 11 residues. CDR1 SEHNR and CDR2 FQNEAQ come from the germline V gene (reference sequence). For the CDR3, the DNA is TGTGCCAGCAGTTTCGGGGATTTGCAGTACTTC. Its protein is CASSFGDLQYF. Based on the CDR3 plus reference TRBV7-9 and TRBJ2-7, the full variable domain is DTGVSQNPRHKITKRGQNVTFRCDPISEHNRLYWYRQTLGQGPEFLTYFQNEAQLEKSRLLSDRFSAERPKGSFSTLEIQRTEQGDSAMYLCASSFGDLQYFGPGTRLTVT.